Below are 31 T cell receptor beta chains sequenced from a single sample in a study of human T cells and chemical hapten exposure. As for time point: patch test 1, 2 weeks after DPC sensitization. Regarding treatment: therapeutic diphenylcyclopropenone sensitization with weekly scalp DPC. In TCRdb, the RACE reads were re-called with MiXCR into one record per CDR3 protein. The table shows some 350,000 distinct CDR3 sequences, with approximately 6.3% occurring only once. Material: whole blood, obtained in connection with sensitization to the hapten diphenylcyclopropenone (DPC). Every receptor here comes from a woman aged 18 to 35 with alopecia areata. Some clones in this sample may be carry-over from other donors' samples.

The genes are TRBV18 and TRBJ2-4, with D perhaps matching TRBD1 (5 bases). CDR3 size: 16 residues. V shed 0 bases and J shed 3 bases, with 12 bases lying between them. Germline values: CDR1 KGHSH, CDR2 LQKENI. CDR3 in amino acids: CASSPPDVRDKNIQYF. CDR3 DNA sequence: TGTGCCAGCTCACCACCGGACGTCAGGGACAAAAACATTCAGTACTTC.

This clonotype was detected ten times or more. The chain combines TRBV6-2 or TRBV6-3 with TRBJ2-7; TRBD2 aligns across 7 bases. The CDR3 contains 13 residues. Germline V CDR1 and CDR2: MNHEY, SVGEGT. V was pared by 8 bases and J by 2 bases, with 6 bases of the junction left unmatched. CDR3 region: CASERDGAYEQYF. CDR3 bases: TGTGCCAGCGAGCGGGACGGGGCCTACGAGCAGTACTTC.

The chain couples TRBV12-3 or TRBV12-4 to TRBJ1-3; D perhaps matches TRBD1 (5 bases). Trimming took 1 base from V and 3 from J, leaving 13 bases between them. The length of the CDR3 is 16 residues. The CDR3 here is CASSLGDGTLGNTIYF. CDR3 nucleotides: TGTGCCAGCAGTTTAGGAGACGGGACTCTTGGAAACACCATATATTTT.

This clonotype came up many times. The chain carries TRBV7-2 and TRBJ2-1, with a tentative D call TRBD2 (6 bases). CDR1 is SGHTA and CDR2 is FQGNSA in the germline V gene. The CDR3 spans 15 residues. V was cut by 1 base and J by 6 bases, with 13 bases left in between. Here the CDR3 reads CASSLVTGVPNEQFF. In nucleotides, the CDR3 is TGTGCCAGCAGCTTAGTGACGGGGGTACCCAATGAGCAGTTCTTC.

The chain is built from TRBV5-1 and TRBJ2-1; 10 nucleotides line up with TRBD1. CDR3 length: 14 residues. With 4 bases clipped from V and 6 bases from J, the junction kept 4 bases outside the gene matches. The germline CDR1 and CDR2 sequences are SGHRS and YFSETQ. CDR3 sequence reads: CASSRTGGSNEQFF. The CDR3 region has the DNA TGCGCCAGCAGCCGGACAGGGGGGAGCAATGAGCAGTTCTTC.

The chain recombines TRBV9 with TRBJ1-3, with 8 bases identical to TRBD1. Germline values: CDR1 SGDLS, CDR2 YYNGEE. The CDR3 consists of 16 residues. The V segment lost 4 bases and the J segment 0 bases; nucleotides outside the gene matches: 6. This CDR3 is CASSRDRFNSGNTIYF. As DNA, the CDR3 is TGTGCCAGCAGCCGGGACAGGTTTAACTCTGGAAACACCATATATTTT.

This clonotype was detected many times. V usage is TRBV18 and J usage is TRBJ1-1; no firm D call. There are 13 residues in the CDR3. From germline, CDR1 is KGHSH and CDR2 LQKENI. Trimming pared 1 base from V and 4 bases from J, leaving 7 bases between. The CDR3 region is CASSPRRITEAFF. The DNA of the CDR3 is TGTGCCAGCTCACCACGCCGAATCACTGAAGCTTTCTTT.

This clonotype was recorded a few times. V and J are TRBV2 and TRBJ1-3; D is unclear. The germline V gene encodes CDR1 SNHLY and CDR2 FYNNEI. The CDR3 runs 14 residues. Trimming pared 3 bases from V and 1 base from J, leaving 7 bases between. The CDR3 here is CASSDFQSGNTIYF. The CDR3 nucleotides read TGTGCCAGCAGTGATTTTCAATCTGGAAACACCATATATTTT.

There are a few counts of this clonotype. The chain employs TRBV7-9 and TRBJ2-5, with D possibly called TRBD1 or TRBD2 (6 bases each). This CDR3 has 14 residues. Trimming took 8 bases from V and 5 from J, leaving 18 bases between them. Germline assignment: CDR1 SEHNR and CDR2 FQNEAQ (reference sequence). CDR3 region: CASWGARGPETQYF. For the CDR3, the DNA is TGTGCCAGCTGGGGGGCTAGGGGCCCGGAGACCCAGTACTTC.

This clonotype came up many times. V and J are TRBV6-1 and TRBJ2-2; TRBD2 aligns across 9 bases. This CDR3 spans 14 amino acids. V lost 10 bases, J lost 4 bases, and 7 bases stayed unmatched. Germline values: CDR1 MNHNS, CDR2 SASEGT. The DNA of the CDR3 is TGTGCCACTAACGGACTAGCGCGCACCGGGGAGCTGTTTTTT. Amino acid sequence: CATNGLARTGELFF.

This clonotype was seen a few times. The rearrangement joins TRBV5-8 to TRBJ2-7; D call uncertain. Trimming pared 2 bases from V and 7 bases from J, leaving 22 bases between. Germline CDR1 reads SGHTS; CDR2 reads YDEGEE. This CDR3 region has 16 residues. CDR3 nucleotide sequence: TGTGCCAGCAGCTTTAGTTTCCCCCTAACCTGGAGAGAGCAGTACTTC. The encoded protein is CASSFSFPLTWREQYF.

As to this clonotype: A much bigger clone sits one base away, suggesting this may be a read error. J is TRBJ1-1 and V is TRBV12-3 or TRBV12-4; D unresolved. V gave up 5 bases and J gave up 0 bases, with 7 bases separating them. CDR3 length: 13 residues. The CDR3 bases are TGTGCCAGCAGTGACCACCTGAACACTGAAGCTTTCTTT. Amino acid sequence: CASSDHLNTEAFF.

CDR3 residues: CASSLVGLPNSPLHF. The CDR3 nucleotides read TGTGCCAGCAGCTTAGTGGGACTGCCGAATTCACCCCTCCACTTT. The chain combines TRBV7-2 with TRBJ1-6, with D tentatively TRBD1 (5 bases). The ends were cut back, 1 base at V and 7 bases at J, with 11 bases in the middle. The CDR3 sequence is 15 residues long. CDR1 and CDR2 (germline): SGHTA, FQGNSA.

This clonotype was counted once. The V and J genes are TRBV27 and TRBJ2-1; 10 bases align to TRBD2. The CDR3 length is 18 residues. After removal of 2 bases from V and 4 bases from J, the junction contained 11 bases not matched to a gene. The germline CDR1 and CDR2 sequences are MNHEY and SMNVEV (reference sequence). CDR3 region: CASSLRRSGGPSYNEQFF. CDR3 DNA sequence: TGTGCCAGCAGTTTACGCCGTAGCGGGGGGCCCTCTTACAATGAGCAGTTCTTC.

Many counts were recorded for this clonotype. The V call is TRBV18, the J call TRBJ2-7, with 8 bases lining up with TRBD1. Trimming at V came to 3 bases and at J to 6 bases, leaving 4 bases not matched to a gene. The CDR3 runs to 13 residues. Per germline, CDR1 KGHSH and CDR2 LQKENI. CDR3 sequence: CASSPQGATEQYF. The CDR3 DNA is TGTGCCAGCTCACCTCAGGGGGCGACCGAGCAGTACTTC.

This clonotype has only a few counts. The chain recombines TRBV7-9 with TRBJ2-7, with D perhaps TRBD1 (6 bases). The V gene lost 11 bases and the J gene lost 3 bases, with 23 bases spanning the gap. The CDR3 sequence is 15 residues long. Germline V CDR1 and CDR2: SEHNR, FQNEAQ (reference sequence). The CDR3: CAGGPPIRYVYEQYF. As DNA, the CDR3 is TGTGCCGGGGGCCCTCCGATTCGGTACGTCTACGAGCAGTACTTC.

This clonotype was seen repeatedly, ten times or more. The rearrangement joins TRBV7-2 to TRBJ2-6; D is uncertain. This CDR3 is 12 amino acids long. The V end was cut by 5 bases, the J end by 12 bases, with 11 bases between. Per germline, CDR1 SGHTA and CDR2 FQGNSA. CDR3: CASSPSTVVLTF. CDR3 sequence (DNA): TGTGCCAGCAGCCCCTCTACAGTCGTCCTGACTTTC.

CDR3 amino acids: CASGFPSGGPGELFF. The CDR3 bases are TGTGCCAGCGGATTTCCTAGCGGGGGCCCCGGGGAGCTGTTTTTT. The rearrangement joins TRBV7-2 to TRBJ2-2; 10 bases fit TRBD2. Germline V gene data show CDR1 as SGHTA and CDR2 as FQGNSA. CDR3 length: 15 amino acids. The trim removed 8 bases at V and 6 bases at J, leaving 9 bases unmatched.

This clonotype was counted at least ten times. The rearrangement joins TRBV20-1 to TRBJ1-6; no clear D. This CDR3 is 14 amino acids long. V lost 6 bases and J 6 bases, leaving 15 bases between the germline ends. Looked up from germline, CDR1 is DFQATT and CDR2 is SNEGSKA (reference sequence). The CDR3 loop is CSAVDRIINSPLHF. The CDR3 bases are TGCAGTGCCGTGGACCGTATTATTAATTCACCCCTCCACTTT.

This clonotype came up many times. The chain links TRBV2 to TRBJ2-7, with D uncertain. V was trimmed by 4 bases and J by 5 bases, leaving 15 bases between them. The V gene's germline CDR1 is SNHLY and CDR2 FYNNEI. CDR3 length equals 14 residues. The CDR3 reads CASSAPTRGDEQYF. CDR3 DNA sequence: TGTGCCAGCAGTGCCCCGACCCGAGGAGACGAGCAGTACTTC.

This clonotype has only a few counts. This chain connects TRBV5-4 to TRBJ1-2, with D unclear. Deletions cut 4 bases from V and 7 bases from J, with 14 bases between. This CDR3 is 13 amino acids long. CDR1 and CDR2 (germline): SGHNT, YYREEE (reference sequence). The CDR3 reads CASSGNARAGYTF. In nucleotides, the CDR3 is TGTGCCAGCAGCGGAAATGCAAGGGCTGGCTACACCTTC.

The chain uses TRBV2 and TRBJ1-6; D gene uncertain. Germline loops: CDR1 SNHLY, CDR2 FYNNEI. This CDR3 has 14 amino acids. V was cut by 4 bases and J by 9 bases, with 13 bases left in between. The CDR3 loop reads CASSAETNPSPLHF. CDR3 DNA sequence: TGTGCCAGCAGTGCTGAGACTAATCCTTCACCCCTCCACTTT.

The V and J genes are TRBV7-3 and TRBJ2-6; D is possibly TRBD2 (6 bases). From germline, CDR1 is SGHTA and CDR2 FQGTGA. The CDR3 is 15 amino acids. Trimming shortened V by 6 bases and J by 4 bases, and 13 bases separated the two germline ends. The CDR3 DNA sequence: TGTGCCAGCAGGGGAGGTGCCTCAGGGGCCAACGTCCTGACTTTC. It encodes CASRGGASGANVLTF.

This clonotype was counted many times. The J gene is TRBJ1-2, the V gene TRBV5-6, with D hard to call. Germline CDR1 is SGHDT and CDR2 is YYEEEE. V was shortened by 0 bases and J by 4 bases, with 16 bases between the two germline ends. This CDR3 has 16 amino acids. DNA of the CDR3: TGTGCCAGCAGCTTGGTTAGTCAGTCTCTTGGCTATGGCTACACCTTC. Its protein is CASSLVSQSLGYGYTF.

This clonotype was detected many times. V usage is TRBV12-3 or TRBV12-4 and J usage is TRBJ2-2, with a tentative D call TRBD1 (5 bases). V lost 5 bases to trimming and J lost 7 bases, with 14 bases between them. The CDR3 has 14 residues. CDR3 bases: TGTGCCAGCAGTCCGACAGACCTAGGCGGGGAGCTGTTTTTT. Translation gives CASSPTDLGGELFF.

This clonotype was counted ten times or more. J is TRBJ2-5 and V is TRBV14, with D unresolved. The CDR3 runs 14 residues. V dropped 4 bases and J dropped 1 base, with 10 bases sitting between them. Looked up from germline, CDR1 is SGHDN and CDR2 is FVKESK. This CDR3 reads CASSLFTTQETQYF. The CDR3 bases are TGTGCCAGCAGCCTCTTTACCACCCAAGAGACCCAGTACTTC.

The table lists this clonotype with a few counts. The CDR3: CASSLAGLENTEAFF. CDR3 bases: TGTGCCAGCAGCTTAGCGGGACTGGAGAACACTGAAGCTTTCTTT. V and J are TRBV7-9 and TRBJ1-1; maybe TRBD1 (5 bases). The germline V and J ends were trimmed by 0 bases and 1 base, with 9 bases remaining between them. CDR1 is SEHNR and CDR2 is FQNEAQ in the germline V gene (reference sequence). This CDR3 region has 15 residues.

This clonotype was counted many times. The J gene is TRBJ2-6, the V gene TRBV7-2, with D perhaps matching TRBD2 (6 bases). The CDR3 loop spans 16 amino acids. The V and J ends lost 0 bases and 4 bases respectively, with 10 bases between them. The germline CDR1 and CDR2 sequences are SGHTA and FQGNSA. The DNA of the CDR3 is TGTGCCAGCAGCTTAGCGGGAGGCTCCGGGGCCAACGTCCTGACTTTC. The encoded protein is CASSLAGGSGANVLTF.

This clonotype appeared many times. The rearrangement joins TRBV12-5 to TRBJ2-1; possible D gene TRBD2, 6 bases. The V gene lost 0 bases and the J gene lost 5 bases, with 23 bases spanning the gap. Looked up from germline, CDR1 is LGHNT and CDR2 is FRNRAP. The length of the CDR3 is 19 residues. This chain's CDR3 is CASGLVQISWSGRDNEQFF. The CDR3 nucleotides read TGTGCTAGTGGTTTGGTACAAATAAGTTGGAGCGGGCGAGACAATGAGCAGTTCTTC. Together with reference TRBV12-5 and TRBJ2-1, the CDR3 gives the full variable domain: DARVTQTPRHKVTEMGQEVTMRCQPILGHNTVFWYRQTMMQGLELLAYFRNRAPLDDSGMPKDRFSAEMPDATLATLKIQPSEPRDSAVYFCASGLVQISWSGRDNEQFFGPGTRLTVL.

This clonotype was counted at least ten times. The rearrangement links TRBV6-5 to TRBJ1-2; D possibly corresponds to TRBD1 (5 bases). The CDR3 has 15 residues. Germline assignment: CDR1 MNHEY and CDR2 SVGAGI. Trimming removed 2 bases from V and 2 bases from J, with 12 bases in between. The CDR3 loop reads CASSYGQGNNYGYTF. The CDR3 nucleotides are TGTGCCAGCAGTTACGGCCAGGGAAACAACTATGGCTACACCTTC.

The V and J genes are TRBV29-1 and TRBJ1-1; D ambiguous. The CDR3 spans 15 residues. Trimming removed 6 bases at V and 0 bases at J, with 17 bases between. CDR1 and CDR2 (germline): SQVTM, ANQGSEA. CDR3 sequence: CSVTKDSSVNTEAFF. The CDR3 region has the DNA TGCAGCGTCACGAAGGACTCCTCCGTGAACACTGAAGCTTTCTTT.